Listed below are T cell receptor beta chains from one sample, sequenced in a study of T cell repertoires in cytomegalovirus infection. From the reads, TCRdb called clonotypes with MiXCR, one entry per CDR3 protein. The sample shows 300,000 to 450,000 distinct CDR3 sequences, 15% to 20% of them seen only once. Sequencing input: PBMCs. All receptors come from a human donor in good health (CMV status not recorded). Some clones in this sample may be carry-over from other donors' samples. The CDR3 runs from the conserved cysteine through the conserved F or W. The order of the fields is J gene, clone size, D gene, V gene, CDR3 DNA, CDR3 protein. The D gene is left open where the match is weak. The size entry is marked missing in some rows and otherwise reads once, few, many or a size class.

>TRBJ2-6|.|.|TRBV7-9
TGTGCCAGCAGCCCGCGGAACTCTGGGGCCAACGTCCTGACTTTC
CASSPRNSGANVLTF
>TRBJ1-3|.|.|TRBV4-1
TGCGCCAGCAGCCAAGATGATAGGACTCTTGACTCTGGAAACACCATATATTTT
CASSQDDRTLDSGNTIYF
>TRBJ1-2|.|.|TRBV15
TGTGCCACCAGCGGATCCGGCTATGGCTACACCTTC
CATSGSGYGYTF
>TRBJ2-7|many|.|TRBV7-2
TGTGCCAGCAGCCAAACATCGTCAGCATACTACGAGCAGTACTTC
CASSQTSSAYYEQYF
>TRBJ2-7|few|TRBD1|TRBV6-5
TGTGCCAGCAGACCCCATAACAGGGGCTACGAGCAGTACTTC
CASRPHNRGYEQYF
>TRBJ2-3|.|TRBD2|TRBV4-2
TGTGCCAGCAGCCTTAGCGGGGGGGCCTGGGACACAGATACGCAGTATTTT
CASSLSGGAWDTDTQYF
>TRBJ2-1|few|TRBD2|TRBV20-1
TGCAGTGCTAGATCCCTAGCGGGAGCCCCTGGGGATGAGCAGTTCTTC
CSARSLAGAPGDEQFF
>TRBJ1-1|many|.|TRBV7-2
TGTGCCAGCAGCTTAGACCCAGCCAAGGGGGGGGCTTTCTTT
CASSLDPAKGGAFF
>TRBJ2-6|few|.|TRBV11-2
TGTGCCAGCAGCCTACGTCGATGGACCCAGAACTCTGGGGCCAACGTCCTGACTTTC
CASSLRRWTQNSGANVLTF
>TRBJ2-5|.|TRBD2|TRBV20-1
TGCAGTGCCCTTGTAATAGCGGGAATTCGGGAGACCCAGTACTTC
CSALVIAGIRETQYF
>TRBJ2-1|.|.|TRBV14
TGTGCCAGCAGCCCCCTAGGAGCATCGGGTTACAATGAGCAGTTCTTC
CASSPLGASGYNEQFF
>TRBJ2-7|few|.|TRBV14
TGTGCCAGCAGCACCCCCCTAAGCTACGAGCAGTACTTC
CASSTPLSYEQYF
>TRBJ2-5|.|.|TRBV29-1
TGCAGCGTTGAGCGCCCTCCTGGGGGAACGACCCAGTACTTC
CSVERPPGGTTQYF
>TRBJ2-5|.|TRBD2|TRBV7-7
TGTGCCAGCAGCTTAGTGGGGGGGTCCAGCGAGACCCAGTACTTC
CASSLVGGSSETQYF
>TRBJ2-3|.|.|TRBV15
TGTGCCACCAGCAGCTCATCGGGGGCCCAAGGGACGCAGTATTTT
CATSSSSGAQGTQYF
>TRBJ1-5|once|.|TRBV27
TGTGCCAGCAGTCCTTACGTACGTCAGCCCCAGCATTTT
CASSPYVRQPQHF
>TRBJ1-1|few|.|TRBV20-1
TGCAGTGCTAGAGTCCAGGGCGGCACTGAAGCTTTCTTT
CSARVQGGTEAFF
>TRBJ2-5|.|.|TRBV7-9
TGTGCCAGCAGCCCACAGGGGACCCGGGGGGAGACCCAGTACTTC
CASSPQGTRGETQYF
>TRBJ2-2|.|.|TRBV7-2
TGTGCCAGCACCTTAATGTGCACCGGGGAGCTGTCTTTT
CASTLMCTGELSF
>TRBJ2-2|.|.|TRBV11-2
TGTGCCAGCAGCTTACGACAGAACACCGGGGAGCTGTTTTTT
CASSLRQNTGELFF
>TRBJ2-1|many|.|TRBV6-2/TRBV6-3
TGTGCCAGCGGGGACTACAATGAGCAGTTCTTC
CASGDYNEQFF
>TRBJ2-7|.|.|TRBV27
TGTGCCAGCAGTTTAAATGGACTGCATTACGAGCAGTACTTC
CASSLNGLHYEQYF
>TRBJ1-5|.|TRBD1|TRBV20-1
TGCAGTGCTAGAACAGGGGTCAATCAGCCCCAGCATTTT
CSARTGVNQPQHF
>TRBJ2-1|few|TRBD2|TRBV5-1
TGCGCCAGCAGCCTGCAACTAGCGGGGGGGCCAGGGGAGAATGAGCAGTTCTTC
CASSLQLAGGPGENEQFF
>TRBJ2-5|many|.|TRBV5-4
TGTGCCAGCAGTGGGGGCTTGGGAGAGACCCAGTACTTC
CASSGGLGETQYF
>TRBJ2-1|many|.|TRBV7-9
TGTGCCAGCAGCTTGCTCGTGGGGGCTGAGCAGTTCTTC
CASSLLVGAEQFF